The subject of this entry is one T cell receptor beta chain. These data come from a study of blood T cell repertoires in COVID-19. For the study at large: Samples representing acute and convalescent COVID-19 were sourced from the United States, Italy and Spain. The cDNA or gDNA used as material had been derived from T cells, B-cell-depleted T cells, or PBMCs.

As handled by the study authors: Cell counts per sample came from amplifying reference gene primers. Method: immunoSEQ multiplex PCR; TCRdb's copy keeps in-frame clones and lacks some. V, J and clone size are taken as reported in that table, and D and trimming were inferred from the DNA itself. This sample has roughly 150,000 clones, with 60% to 80% found just once. Unmatched junction bases numbered 9, after V lost 0 bases and J lost 2 bases. Germline CDR1 MGHRA, CDR2 YSYEKL. This CDR3 has 18 amino acids. This TCR came from a middle-aged man with active or convalescent COVID-19. This rearrangement joins TRBV4-1 to TRBJ2-7, with 11 bases fitting TRBD2. The sequenced sample consisted of peripheral blood. The CDR3 protein is CASSQDWTSGLPTYEQYF. The CDR3 nucleotides are TGCGCCAGCAGCCAAGACTGGACTAGCGGGCTCCCAACCTACGAGCAGTACTTC.